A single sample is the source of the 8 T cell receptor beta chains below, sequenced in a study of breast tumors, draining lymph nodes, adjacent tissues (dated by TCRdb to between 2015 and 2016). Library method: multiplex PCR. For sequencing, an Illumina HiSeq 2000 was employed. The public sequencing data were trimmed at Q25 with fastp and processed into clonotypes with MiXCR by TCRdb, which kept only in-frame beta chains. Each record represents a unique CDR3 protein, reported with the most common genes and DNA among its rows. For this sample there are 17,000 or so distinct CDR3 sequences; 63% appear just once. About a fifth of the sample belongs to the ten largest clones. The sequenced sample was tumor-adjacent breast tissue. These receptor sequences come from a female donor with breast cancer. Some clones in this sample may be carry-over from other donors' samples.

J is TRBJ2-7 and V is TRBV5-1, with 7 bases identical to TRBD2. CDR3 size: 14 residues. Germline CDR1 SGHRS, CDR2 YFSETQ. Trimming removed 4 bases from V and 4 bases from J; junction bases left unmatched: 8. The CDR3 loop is CASSAGDSKYEQYF. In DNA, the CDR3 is TGCGCCAGCAGCGCGGGGGACTCCAAATACGAGCAGTACTTC.

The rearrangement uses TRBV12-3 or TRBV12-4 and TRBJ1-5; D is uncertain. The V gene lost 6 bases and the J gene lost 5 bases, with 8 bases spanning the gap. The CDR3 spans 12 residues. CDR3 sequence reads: CASRTTDQPQHF. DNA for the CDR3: TGTGCCAGCAGAACGACGGATCAGCCCCAGCATTTT.

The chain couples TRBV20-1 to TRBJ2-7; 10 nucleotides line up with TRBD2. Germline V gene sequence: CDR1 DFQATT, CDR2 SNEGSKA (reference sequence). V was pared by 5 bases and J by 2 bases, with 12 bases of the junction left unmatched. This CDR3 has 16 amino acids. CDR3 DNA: TGCAGTGCTGTCGGTACTAGCGGGAAAATGGCCTACGAGCAGTACTTC. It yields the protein CSAVGTSGKMAYEQYF.

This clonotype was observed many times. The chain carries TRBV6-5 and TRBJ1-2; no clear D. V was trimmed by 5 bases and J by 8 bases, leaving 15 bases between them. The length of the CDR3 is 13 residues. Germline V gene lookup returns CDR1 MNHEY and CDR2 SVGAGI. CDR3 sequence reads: CASSHRGETGYTF. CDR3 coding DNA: TGTGCCAGCAGTCATCGCGGGGAGACGGGCTACACCTTC.

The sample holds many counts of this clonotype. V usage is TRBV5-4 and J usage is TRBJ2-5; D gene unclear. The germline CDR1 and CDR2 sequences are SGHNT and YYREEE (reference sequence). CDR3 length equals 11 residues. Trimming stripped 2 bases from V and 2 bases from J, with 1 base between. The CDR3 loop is CASSFQETQYF. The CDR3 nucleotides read TGTGCCAGCAGCTTTCAAGAGACCCAGTACTTC. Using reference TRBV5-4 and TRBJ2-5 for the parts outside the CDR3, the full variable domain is ETGVTQSPTHLIKTRGQQVTLRCSSQSGHNTVSWYQQALGQGPQFIFQYYREEENGRGNFPPRFSGLQFPNYSSELNVNALELDDSALYLCASSFQETQYFGPGTRLLVL.

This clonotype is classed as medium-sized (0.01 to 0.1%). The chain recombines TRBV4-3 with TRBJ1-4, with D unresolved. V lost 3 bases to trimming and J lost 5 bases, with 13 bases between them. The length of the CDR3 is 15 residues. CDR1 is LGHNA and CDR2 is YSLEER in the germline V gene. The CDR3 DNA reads TGCGCCAGCAGCCATAGCAGTTCTCCAAATGAAAAACTGTTTTTT. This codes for CASSHSSSPNEKLFF.

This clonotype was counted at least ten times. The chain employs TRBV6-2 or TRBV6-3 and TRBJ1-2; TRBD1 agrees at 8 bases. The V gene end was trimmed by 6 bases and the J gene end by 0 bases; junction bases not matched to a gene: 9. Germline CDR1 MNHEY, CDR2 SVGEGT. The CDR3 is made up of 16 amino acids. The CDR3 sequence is CASSSAQGAPNYGYTF. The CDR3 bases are TGTGCCAGCAGCAGCGCCCAGGGGGCTCCTAACTATGGCTACACCTTC.

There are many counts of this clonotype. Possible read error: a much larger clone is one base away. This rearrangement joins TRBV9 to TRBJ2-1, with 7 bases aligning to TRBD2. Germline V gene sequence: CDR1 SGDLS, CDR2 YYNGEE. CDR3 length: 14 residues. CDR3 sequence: CASGGVSGENEQSF. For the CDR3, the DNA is TGTGCCAGTGGGGGGGTCTCTGGTGAAAATGAGCAGTCCTTC. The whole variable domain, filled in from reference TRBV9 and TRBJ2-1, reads DSGVTQTPKHLITATGQRVTLRCSPRSGDLSVYWYQQSLDQGLQFLIQYYNGEERAKGNILERFSAQQFPDLHSELNLSSLELGDSALYFCASGGVSGENEQSFGPGTRLTVL.